These 12 T cell receptor beta chains came from one sample sequenced in a study of cytomegalovirus exposure and HLA in healthy donors. The PCR contained 60 Vbeta and 13 Jbeta primers. Generated by immunoSEQ multiplex PCR, the TCRdb table keeps only in-frame clones and is missing some. The data contain around 33,000 clones, 65% to 85% of them singletons. The specimen sequenced was PBMCs. Every receptor here comes from a woman aged 30 to 39 in good health and CMV-seropositive.

The table lists this clone with a count of one. The chain combines TRBV6-5 with TRBJ2-1; TRBD1 agrees at 10 bases. The CDR3 sequence is 15 residues long. Trimming removed 6 bases from V and 3 bases from J; junction bases left unmatched: 5. From germline, CDR1 is MNHEY and CDR2 SVGAGI. This CDR3 reads CASRTDRGVYNEQFF. Written as DNA, the CDR3 is TGTGCCAGCAGAACGGACAGGGGGGTCTACAATGAGCAGTTCTTC.

The CDR3 reads CASSLVLQGALGYTF. CDR3 DNA: TGTGCCAGCAGTTTAGTTCTTCAGGGGGCGCTTGGCTACACCTTC. This chain joins TRBV28 and TRBJ1-2; 8 nucleotides align to TRBD1. CDR3 length: 15 residues. V shed 2 bases, J shed 7 bases, and the junction held 9 bases outside the gene matches. Germline V lookup: CDR1 MDHEN, CDR2 SYDVKM.

A single count supports this clone. The V and J genes are TRBV28 and TRBJ1-2; D unclear. The germline gives CDR1 MDHEN, CDR2 SYDVKM. V lost 7 bases and J lost 5, with 23 bases in between. The CDR3 totals 16 residues. The CDR3 nucleotides are TGTGCCAGCAATCAACCAAGGACCCAAAGCGGGTATGGCTACACCTTC. The encoded protein is CASNQPRTQSGYGYTF.

Of note for this clone: Compared with germline, one end of the junction differs, possibly owing to a read error. This chain joins TRBV29-1 and TRBJ1-2; 9 nucleotides line up with TRBD1. Looked up from germline, CDR1 is SQVTM and CDR2 is ANQGSEA. CDR3 length equals 14 residues. The DNA for the CDR3 is TGCAGCGTTCGCAGGGACAGGGCCCTTTATGGCTACCCCTTC. It encodes CSVRRDRALYGYPF.

This clone turned up a few times. The chain recombines TRBV10-1 with TRBJ2-3, with 8 bases identical to TRBD2. Germline V CDR1 and CDR2: WNHNN, SYGVQD (reference sequence). The CDR3 has 15 amino acids. The V segment lost 2 bases and the J segment 3 bases; nucleotides outside the gene matches: 4. CDR3 residues: CASSETSGGTDTQYF. The CDR3 DNA is TGCGCCAGCAGTGAGACTAGCGGCGGGACAGATACGCAGTATTTT.

The CDR3 spells CASRFSGGQRWPLHF. CDR3 nucleotide sequence: TGTGCCAGCAGATTCTCAGGGGGTCAGCGTTGGCCCCTCCACTTT. J is TRBJ1-6 and V is TRBV6-5, with 7 bases lining up with TRBD1. The length of the CDR3 is 15 residues. CDR1 and CDR2 from the germline V gene are MNHEY and SVGAGI. V shed 6 bases and J 13 bases; nucleotides not matched to a gene: 15.

This chain joins TRBV29-1 and TRBJ1-4, with 8 positions matching TRBD1. Germline V CDR1 and CDR2: SQVTM, ANQGSEA. The CDR3 is made up of 12 amino acids. Trimming removed 6 bases from V and 8 bases from J; junction bases left unmatched: 5. In DNA form, the CDR3 reads TGCAGCGTCCGACCAGGGGGCGAAAAACTGTTTTTT. Translated: CSVRPGGEKLFF.

Note on this clone: The junction departs from the called germline gene at one end, perhaps through a read error. The chain links TRBV28 to TRBJ2-2, with 7 bases lining up with TRBD1. The CDR3 consists of 15 residues. The germline CDR1 and CDR2 sequences are MDHEN and SYDVKM. As DNA, the CDR3 is TGTCCCAGCAGTTTAAACAGGGGCGGCACCGGGGAGCTGTTTTTT. It is translated as CPSSLNRGGTGELFF.

The chain combines TRBV30 with TRBJ1-1; D might be TRBD1 (6 bases). Germline CDR1 and CDR2: GTSNPN and SVGIG (reference sequence). The length of the CDR3 is 14 residues. With 1 base removed from V and 0 bases from J, the gap between germline ends came to 9 bases. CDR3 in amino acids: CAWSAGHLNTEAFF. The CDR3 coding sequence is TGTGCCTGGAGTGCGGGACATTTGAACACTGAAGCTTTCTTT.

The V and J genes are TRBV28 and TRBJ1-2; D gene uncertain. Germline CDR1 and CDR2: MDHEN and SYDVKM. There are 16 residues in the CDR3. Deletions cut 2 bases from V and 8 bases from J, with 21 bases between. The DNA for the CDR3 is TGTGCCAGCAGTTTACCGGCGAGCGGTTTTTTGCGGGGCTACACCTTC. It translates to CASSLPASGFLRGYTF.

J is TRBJ1-5 and V is TRBV27, with unresolved D. Trimming left V 9 bases short and J 5 bases short, with 17 bases between. Germline V gives CDR1 MNHEY, CDR2 SMNVEV (reference sequence). There are 14 residues in the CDR3. In DNA, the CDR3 is TGTGCCAGTGCCGGGAGGCAGGTAGATCAGCCCCAGCATTTT. It encodes CASAGRQVDQPQHF.

This chain connects TRBV14 to TRBJ2-4; the match to TRBD1 covers 7 bases. Germline loops: CDR1 SGHDN, CDR2 FVKESK. Unmatched junction bases numbered 11, after V lost 4 bases and J lost 5 bases. The CDR3 runs to 16 residues. The CDR3 loop reads CASSRGQAYGENIQYF. CDR3 DNA sequence: TGTGCCAGCAGCCGCGGACAGGCTTACGGGGAAAACATTCAGTACTTC.